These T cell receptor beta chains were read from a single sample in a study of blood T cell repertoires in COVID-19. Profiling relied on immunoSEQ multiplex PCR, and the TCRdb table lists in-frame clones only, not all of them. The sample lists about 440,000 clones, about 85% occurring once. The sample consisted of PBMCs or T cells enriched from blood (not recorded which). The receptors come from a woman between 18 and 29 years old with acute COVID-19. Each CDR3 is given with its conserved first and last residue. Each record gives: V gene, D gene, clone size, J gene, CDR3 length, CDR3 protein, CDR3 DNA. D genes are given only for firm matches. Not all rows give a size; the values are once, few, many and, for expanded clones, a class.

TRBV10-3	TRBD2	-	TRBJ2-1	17	CAISGLAGGIAYNEQFF	TGTGCCATCAGTGGGCTAGCGGGGGGGATCGCCTACAATGAGCAGTTCTTC
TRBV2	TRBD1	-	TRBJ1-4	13	CASTGGSFEKLFF	TGTGCCAGTACAGGGGGTAGTTTTGAAAAACTGTTTTTT
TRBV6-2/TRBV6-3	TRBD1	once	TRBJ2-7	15	CASSYWTTGSYEQYF	TGTGCCAGCAGTTACTGGACGACAGGGTCCTACGAGCAGTACTTC
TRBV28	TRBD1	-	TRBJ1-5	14	CASRIGQGDQPQHF	TGTGCCAGCAGGATCGGACAGGGGGATCAGCCCCAGCATTTT
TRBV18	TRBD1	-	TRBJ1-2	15	CASSPDRVSFYGYTF	TGTGCCAGCTCACCTGACAGGGTATCATTCTATGGCTACACCTTC
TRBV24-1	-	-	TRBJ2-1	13	CATSRFEGQEQFF	TGTGCCACCTCTAGATTTGAGGGACAAGAGCAGTTCTTC
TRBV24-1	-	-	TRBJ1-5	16	CATSSRSGVSNQPQHF	TGTGCCACCTCTTCCCGGAGCGGGGTGAGCAATCAGCCCCAGCATTTT
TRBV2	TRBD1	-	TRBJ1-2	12	CASSETGWGYTF	TGTGCCAGCAGTGAGACAGGGTGGGGCTACACCTTC
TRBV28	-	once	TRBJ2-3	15	CASSQRSAGTDTQYF	TGTGCCAGCAGTCAGCGGAGTGCGGGCACAGATACGCAGTATTTT
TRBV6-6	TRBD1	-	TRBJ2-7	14	CATNSGTGAYEQYF	TGTGCCACTAATTCCGGGACAGGTGCCTACGAGCAGTACTTC
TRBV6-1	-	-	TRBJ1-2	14	CASSDARGSYGYTF	TGTGCCAGCAGTGACGCCAGGGGATCCTATGGCTACACCTTC
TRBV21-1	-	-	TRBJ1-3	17	CASSKAEKGLSGNTIYF	TGTGCCAGCAGCAAAGCGGAGAAGGGACTCTCTGGAAACACCATATATTTT
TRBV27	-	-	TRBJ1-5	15	CASSFSAGRNQPQHF	TGTGCCAGCAGTTTTTCGGCAGGGCGAAATCAGCCCCAGCATTTT
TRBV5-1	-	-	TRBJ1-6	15	CASSGTNRRDSPLHF	TGCGCCAGCAGCGGCACGAATAGGCGGGATTCACCCCTCCACTTT
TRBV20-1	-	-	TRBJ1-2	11	CSAVQGGGYTF	TGCAGTGCAGTGCAGGGAGGAGGCTACACCTTC
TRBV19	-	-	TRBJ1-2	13	CASSAGQHYGYTF	TGTGCCAGTAGCGCAGGACAGCACTATGGCTACACCTTC
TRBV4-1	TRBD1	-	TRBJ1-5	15	CASSQVATGNQPQHF	TGCGCCAGCAGCCAAGTGGCGACAGGGAATCAGCCCCAGCATTTT
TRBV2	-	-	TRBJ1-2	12	CASSDRVGGYTF	TGTGCCAGCAGTGACAGGGTAGGGGGCTACACCTTC
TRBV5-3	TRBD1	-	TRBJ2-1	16	CARSCQGETGYNEQFF	TGTGCCAGAAGCTGCCAGGGGGAAACGGGGTACAATGAGCAGTTCTTC
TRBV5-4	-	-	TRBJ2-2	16	CASSSWTGQNTGELFF	TGTGCCAGCAGCTCATGGACGGGACAGAACACCGGGGAGCTGTTTTTT
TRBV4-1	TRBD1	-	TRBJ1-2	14	CASSQRGQGYGYTF	TGCGCCAGCAGCCAACGGGGACAGGGCTATGGCTACACCTTC
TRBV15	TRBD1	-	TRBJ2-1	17	CATSRVGTGLRYNEQFF	TGTGCCACCAGCAGAGTTGGGACAGGGCTCCGGTACAATGAGCAGTTCTTC
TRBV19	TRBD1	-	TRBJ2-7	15	CASSNPGQGSYEQYF	TGTGCCAGTAGTAATCCTGGACAGGGTTCCTACGAGCAGTACTTC
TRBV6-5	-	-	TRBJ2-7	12	CASTEDWEVQYF	TGTGCCAGCACCGAGGACTGGGAGGTGCAGTACTTC
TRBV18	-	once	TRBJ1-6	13	CASSPSEFSPLHF	TGTGCCAGCTCACCTTCCGAGTTCTCACCCCTCCACTTT
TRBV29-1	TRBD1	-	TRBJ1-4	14	CSVELSRGDEKLFF	TGCAGCGTTGAGTTAAGCAGGGGGGATGAAAAACTGTTTTTT
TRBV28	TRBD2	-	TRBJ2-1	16	CASRSLAGVRFNEQFF	TGTGCCAGCAGGTCCCTAGCGGGAGTGAGGTTCAATGAGCAGTTCTTC
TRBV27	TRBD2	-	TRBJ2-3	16	CASSPGLAGVADTQYF	TGTGCCAGCAGTCCAGGACTAGCGGGAGTGGCAGATACGCAGTATTTT
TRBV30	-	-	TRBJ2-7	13	CAWSMTDSGEQYF	TGTGCCTGGAGTATGACTGACTCCGGCGAGCAGTACTTC
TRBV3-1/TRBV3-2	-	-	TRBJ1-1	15	CASSQDRVGGTEAFF	TGTGCCAGCAGCCAAGATCGAGTAGGGGGCACTGAAGCTTTCTTT
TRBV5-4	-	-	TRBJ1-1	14	CASSSGSTETEAFF	TGTGCCAGCAGCTCCGGCTCTACAGAGACCGAAGCTTTCTTT
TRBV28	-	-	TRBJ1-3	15	CASSLGQFSGNTIYF	TGTGCCAGCAGTTTAGGCCAGTTCTCTGGAAACACCATATATTTT
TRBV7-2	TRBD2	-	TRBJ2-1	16	CASSFALAGSYNEQFF	TGTGCCAGCAGCTTTGCTCTAGCGGGCTCCTACAATGAGCAGTTCTTC
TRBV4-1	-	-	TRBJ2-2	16	CASSQAIGGGGGELFF	TGCGCCAGCAGCCAGGCGATTGGGGGCGGTGGCGGGGAGCTGTTTTTT
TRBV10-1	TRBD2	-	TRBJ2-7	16	CASSDGVAGVGGEQYF	TGCGCCAGCAGTGATGGAGTAGCGGGAGTGGGGGGTGAGCAGTACTTC
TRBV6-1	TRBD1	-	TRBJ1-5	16	CASSEIPGTAHQPQHF	TGTGCCAGCAGTGAAATTCCCGGGACAGCACATCAGCCCCAGCATTTT
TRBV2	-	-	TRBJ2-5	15	CASSGTPRGRETQYF	TGTGCCAGCAGTGGCACCCCTAGGGGTCGGGAGACCCAGTACTTC
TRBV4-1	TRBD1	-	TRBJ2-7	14	CASSPRQGIYEQYF	TGCGCCAGCAGCCCGAGACAGGGGATCTACGAGCAGTACTTC
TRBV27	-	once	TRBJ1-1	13	CASSSQTNTEAFF	TGTGCCAGCAGTTCACAGACGAACACTGAAGCTTTCTTT
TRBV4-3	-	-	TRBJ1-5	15	CASSPEVSFGQPQHF	TGCGCCAGCAGCCCAGAGGTATCCTTCGGGCAGCCCCAGCATTTT
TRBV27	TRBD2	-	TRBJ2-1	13	CASSHGLGSEQFF	TGTGCCAGCAGCCACGGACTAGGAAGTGAGCAGTTCTTC
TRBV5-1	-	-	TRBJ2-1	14	CASSLGSAGDEQFF	TGCGCCAGCAGCTTGGGGTCGGCCGGGGATGAGCAGTTCTTC
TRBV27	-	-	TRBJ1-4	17	CASSLAPRTEKSEKLFF	TGTGCCAGCAGTTTAGCCCCTAGGACAGAAAAAAGTGAAAAACTGTTTTTT
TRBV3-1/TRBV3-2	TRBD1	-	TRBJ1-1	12	CASSPGGTEAFF	TGTGCCAGCAGCCCAGGGGGAACTGAAGCTTTCTTT
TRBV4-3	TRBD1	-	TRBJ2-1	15	CASSQDPGQPNEQFF	TGCGCCAGCAGCCAAGATCCGGGACAGCCCAATGAGCAGTTCTTC
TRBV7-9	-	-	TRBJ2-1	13	CASSDRDTQEQFF	TGTGCCAGCAGCGATCGGGACACTCAGGAGCAGTTCTTC
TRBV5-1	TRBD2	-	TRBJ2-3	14	CASSPGLATDTQYF	TGCGCCAGCAGCCCGGGACTAGCGACAGATACGCAGTATTTT
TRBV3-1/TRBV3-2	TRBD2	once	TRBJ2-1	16	CASSQDYYGRTNEQFF	TGTGCCAGCAGCCAAGATTATTACGGGAGGACCAATGAGCAGTTCTTC
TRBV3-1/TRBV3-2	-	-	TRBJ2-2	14	CASSLNSNTGELFF	TGTGCCAGCAGCCTCAATTCGAACACCGGGGAGCTGTTTTTT
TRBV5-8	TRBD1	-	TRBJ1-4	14	CASSLGQGSRKLFF	TGTGCCAGCAGCCTTGGACAGGGAAGTCGGAAACTGTTTTTT
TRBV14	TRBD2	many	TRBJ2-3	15	CASSQQLASTDTQYF	TGTGCCAGCAGCCAACAACTAGCGAGCACGGATACGCAGTATTTT